This T cell receptor beta chain was sequenced in a study of cytomegalovirus exposure and HLA in healthy donors. Study-wide results and caveats: Subsequent analysis found a tendency for first-cohort TCR clusters to co-occur within the approximately 130 validation repertoires. The study found most TCR sequences rare, yet found some public TCRs in many donors. Overall, roughly 160 TCR beta chains were annotated as cytomegalovirus-associated.

The CDR3 runs to 13 residues. Germline-derived CDR1 and CDR2 are SGHTA and FQGNSA. V gave up 6 bases and J gave up 7 bases; unmatched junction bases: 4. As to this clone: Its antigen is as yet unknown.

Libraries were prepared by immunoSEQ multiplex PCR; TCRdb keeps only in-frame clonotypes and omits some of them. The sample holds 120,000 to 150,000 clones, 87% seen once. V and J are TRBV7-2 and TRBJ1-5; 9 nucleotides agree with TRBD1. The sample consisted of PBMCs. The clonotype was recovered from a man aged 18-30 years in good health and CMV-seropositive. This CDR3 is CASRQDRGQPQHF. CDR3 coding DNA: TGTGCCAGCAGACAGGACAGGGGCCAGCCCCAGCATTTT. The full variable domain, rest sourced from reference TRBV7-2 and TRBJ1-5, is GAGVSQSPSNKVTEKGKDVELRCDPISGHTALYWYRQSLGQGLEFLIYFQGNSAPDKSGLPSDRFSAERTGGSVSTLTIQRTQQEDSAVYLCASRQDRGQPQHFGDGTRLSIL.